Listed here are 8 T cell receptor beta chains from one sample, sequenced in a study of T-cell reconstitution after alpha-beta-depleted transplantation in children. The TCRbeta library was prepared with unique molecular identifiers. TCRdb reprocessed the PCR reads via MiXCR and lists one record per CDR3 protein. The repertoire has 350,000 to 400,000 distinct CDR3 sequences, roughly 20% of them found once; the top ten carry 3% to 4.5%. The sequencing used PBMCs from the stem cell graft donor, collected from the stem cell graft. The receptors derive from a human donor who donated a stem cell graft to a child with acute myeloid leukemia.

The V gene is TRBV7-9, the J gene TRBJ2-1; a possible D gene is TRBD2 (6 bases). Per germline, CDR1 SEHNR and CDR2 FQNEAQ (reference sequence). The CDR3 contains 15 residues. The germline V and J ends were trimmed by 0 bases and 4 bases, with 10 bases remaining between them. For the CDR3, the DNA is TGTGCCAGCAGCTTAGCGGGCGGGGTTTACAATGAGCAGTTCTTC. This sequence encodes CASSLAGGVYNEQFF.

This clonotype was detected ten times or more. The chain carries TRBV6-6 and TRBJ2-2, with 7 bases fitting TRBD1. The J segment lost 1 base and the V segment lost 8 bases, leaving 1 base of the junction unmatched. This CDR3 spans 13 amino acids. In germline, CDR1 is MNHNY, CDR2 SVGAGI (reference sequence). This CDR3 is CASRTGNTGELFF. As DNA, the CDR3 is TGTGCCAGCCGGACAGGGAACACCGGGGAGCTGTTTTTT.

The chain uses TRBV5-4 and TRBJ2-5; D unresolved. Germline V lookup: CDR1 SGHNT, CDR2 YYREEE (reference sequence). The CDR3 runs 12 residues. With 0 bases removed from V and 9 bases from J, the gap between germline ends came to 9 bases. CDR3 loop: CASSLDQMAQYF. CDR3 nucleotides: TGTGCCAGCAGCTTGGATCAGATGGCCCAGTACTTC.

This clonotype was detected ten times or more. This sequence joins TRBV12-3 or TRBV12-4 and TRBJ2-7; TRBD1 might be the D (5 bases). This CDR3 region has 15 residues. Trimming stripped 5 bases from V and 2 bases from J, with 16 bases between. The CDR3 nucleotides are TGTGCCAGCAGTCTTGGGGCTAGTGGAGCCTACGAGCAGTACTTC. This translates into CASSLGASGAYEQYF.

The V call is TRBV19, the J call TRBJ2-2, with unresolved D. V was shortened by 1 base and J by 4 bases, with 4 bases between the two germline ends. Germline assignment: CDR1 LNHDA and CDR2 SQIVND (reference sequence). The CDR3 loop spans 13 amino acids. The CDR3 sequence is CASSIAVTGELFF. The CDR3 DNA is TGTGCCAGTAGTATAGCCGTCACCGGGGAGCTGTTTTTT.

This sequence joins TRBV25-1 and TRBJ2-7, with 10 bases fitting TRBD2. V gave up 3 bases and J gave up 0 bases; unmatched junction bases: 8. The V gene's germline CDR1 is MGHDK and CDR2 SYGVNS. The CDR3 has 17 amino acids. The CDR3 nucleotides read TGTGCCAGCAGTGATCCTAGCGGGAGAGGGAACTCCTACGAGCAGTACTTC. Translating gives CASSDPSGRGNSYEQYF.

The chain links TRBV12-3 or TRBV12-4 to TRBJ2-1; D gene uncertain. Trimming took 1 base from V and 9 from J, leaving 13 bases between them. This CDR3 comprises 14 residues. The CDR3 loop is CASSLGDWIGEQFF. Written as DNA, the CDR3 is TGTGCCAGCAGTTTAGGAGATTGGATCGGTGAGCAGTTCTTC.

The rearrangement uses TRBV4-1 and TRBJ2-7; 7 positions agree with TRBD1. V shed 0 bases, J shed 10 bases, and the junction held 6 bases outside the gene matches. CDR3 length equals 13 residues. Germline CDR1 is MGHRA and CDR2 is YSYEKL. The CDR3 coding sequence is TGCGCCAGCAGCCAAGATTTTGGGACAGAACAGTACTTC. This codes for CASSQDFGTEQYF.